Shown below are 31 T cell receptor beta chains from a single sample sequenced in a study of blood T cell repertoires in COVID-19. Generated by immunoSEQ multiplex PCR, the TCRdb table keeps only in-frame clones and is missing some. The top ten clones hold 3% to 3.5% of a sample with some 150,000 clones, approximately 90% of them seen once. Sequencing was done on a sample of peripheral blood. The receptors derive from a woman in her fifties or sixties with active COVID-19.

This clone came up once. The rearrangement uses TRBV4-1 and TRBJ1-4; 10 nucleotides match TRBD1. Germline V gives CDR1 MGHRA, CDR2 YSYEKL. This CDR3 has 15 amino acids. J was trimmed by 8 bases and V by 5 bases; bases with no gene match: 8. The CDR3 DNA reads TGCGCCAGCAGCTTACGGACAGGGGGGGGAGAAAAACTGTTTTTT. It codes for CASSLRTGGGEKLFF.

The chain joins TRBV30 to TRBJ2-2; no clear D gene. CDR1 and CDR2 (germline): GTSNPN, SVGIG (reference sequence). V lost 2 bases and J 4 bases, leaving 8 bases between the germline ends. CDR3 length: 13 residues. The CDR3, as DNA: TGTGCCTGGAGTCGTGACTTCACCGGGGAGCTGTTTTTT. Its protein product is CAWSRDFTGELFF.

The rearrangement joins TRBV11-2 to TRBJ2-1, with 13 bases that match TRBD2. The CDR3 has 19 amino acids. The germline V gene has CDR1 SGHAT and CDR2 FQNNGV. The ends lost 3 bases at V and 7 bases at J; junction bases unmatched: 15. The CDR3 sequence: CASSFTLKTSGRASNEQFF. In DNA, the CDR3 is TGTGCCAGCAGCTTTACGCTAAAAACTAGCGGGAGGGCGAGTAATGAGCAGTTCTTC.

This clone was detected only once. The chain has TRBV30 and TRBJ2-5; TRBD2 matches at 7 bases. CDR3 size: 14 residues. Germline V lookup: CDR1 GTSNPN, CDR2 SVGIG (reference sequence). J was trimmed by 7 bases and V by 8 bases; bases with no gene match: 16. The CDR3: CAVATVSSGGTQYF. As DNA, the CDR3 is TGTGCCGTAGCGACCGTGTCTAGCGGAGGGACCCAGTACTTC.

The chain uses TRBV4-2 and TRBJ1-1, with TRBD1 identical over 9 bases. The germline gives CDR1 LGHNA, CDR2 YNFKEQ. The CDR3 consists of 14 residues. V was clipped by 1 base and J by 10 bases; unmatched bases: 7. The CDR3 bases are TGTGCCAGCAGCCAAGGGGGACAGGGAGGGAGAGCTTTCTTT. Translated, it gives CASSQGGQGGRAFF.

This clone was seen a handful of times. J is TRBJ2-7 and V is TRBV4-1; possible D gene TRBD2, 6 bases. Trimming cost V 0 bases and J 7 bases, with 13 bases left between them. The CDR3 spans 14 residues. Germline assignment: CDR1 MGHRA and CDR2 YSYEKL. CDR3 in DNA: TGCGCCAGCAGCCAAGAGGGACTGATGGGGGAGCAGTACTTC. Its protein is CASSQEGLMGEQYF.

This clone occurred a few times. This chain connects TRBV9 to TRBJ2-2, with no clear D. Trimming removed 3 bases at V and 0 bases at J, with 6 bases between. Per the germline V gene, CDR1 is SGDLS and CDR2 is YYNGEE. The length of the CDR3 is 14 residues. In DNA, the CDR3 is TGTGCCAGCAGCGCCATTTCGAACACCGGGGAGCTGTTTTTT. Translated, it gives CASSAISNTGELFF. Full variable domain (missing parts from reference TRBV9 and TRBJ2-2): DSGVTQTPKHLITATGQRVTLRCSPRSGDLSVYWYQQSLDQGLQFLIQYYNGEERAKGNILERFSAQQFPDLHSELNLSSLELGDSALYFCASSAISNTGELFFGEGSRLTVL.

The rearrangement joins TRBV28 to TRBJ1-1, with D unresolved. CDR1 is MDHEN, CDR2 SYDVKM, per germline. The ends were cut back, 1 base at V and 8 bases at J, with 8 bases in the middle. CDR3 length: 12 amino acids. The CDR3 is CASSLSRFEAFF. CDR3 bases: TGTGCCAGCAGTTTATCCCGGTTCGAAGCTTTCTTT.

CDR3 sequence: CATSDFTGSQQTDTQYF. The CDR3 DNA follows: TGTGCCACCAGTGATTTTACAGGGTCCCAACAGACAGATACGCAGTATTTT. The chain carries TRBV24-1 and TRBJ2-3; possibly TRBD1 for D (6 bases). Germline CDR1 is KGHDR and CDR2 is SFDVKD. The CDR3 is 17 amino acids. The V end lost 1 base, the J end lost 3 bases, and 16 bases lay between the germline ends.

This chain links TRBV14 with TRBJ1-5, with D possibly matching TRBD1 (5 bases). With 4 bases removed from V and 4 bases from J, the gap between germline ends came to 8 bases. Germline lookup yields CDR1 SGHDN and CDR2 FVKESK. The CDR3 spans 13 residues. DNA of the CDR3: TGTGCCAGCAGCCGAGACAGTAATCAGCCCCAGCATTTT. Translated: CASSRDSNQPQHF. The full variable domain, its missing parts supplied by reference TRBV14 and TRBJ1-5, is EAGVTQFPSHSVIEKGQTVTLRCDPISGHDNLYWYRRVMGKEIKFLLHFVKESKQDESGMPNNRFLAERTGGTYSTLKVQPAELEDSGVYFCASSRDSNQPQHFGDGTRLSIL.

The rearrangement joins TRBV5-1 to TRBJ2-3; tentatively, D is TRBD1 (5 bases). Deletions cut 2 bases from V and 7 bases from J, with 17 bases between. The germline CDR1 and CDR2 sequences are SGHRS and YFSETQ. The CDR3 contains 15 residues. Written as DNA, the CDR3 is TGCGCCAGCAGCTTATTATCACAAGGGGCCCATACGCAGTATTTT. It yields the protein CASSLLSQGAHTQYF.

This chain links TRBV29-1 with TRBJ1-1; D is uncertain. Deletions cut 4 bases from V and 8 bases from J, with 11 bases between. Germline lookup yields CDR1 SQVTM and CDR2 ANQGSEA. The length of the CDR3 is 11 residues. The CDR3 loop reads CSVVARLEAFF. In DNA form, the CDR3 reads TGCAGCGTTGTTGCCAGGCTGGAAGCTTTCTTT.

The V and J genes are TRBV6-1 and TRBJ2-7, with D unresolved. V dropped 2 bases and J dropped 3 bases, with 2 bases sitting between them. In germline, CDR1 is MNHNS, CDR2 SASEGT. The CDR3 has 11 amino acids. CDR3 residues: CASSEYYEQYF. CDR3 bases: TGTGCCAGCAGTGAATACTACGAGCAGTACTTC.

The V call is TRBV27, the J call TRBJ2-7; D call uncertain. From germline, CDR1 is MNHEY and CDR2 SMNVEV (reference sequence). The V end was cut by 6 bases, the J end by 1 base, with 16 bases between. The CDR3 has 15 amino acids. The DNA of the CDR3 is TGTGCCAGCAGCCCGACTGGCAAGCTTTCCTACGAGCAGTACTTC. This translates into CASSPTGKLSYEQYF.

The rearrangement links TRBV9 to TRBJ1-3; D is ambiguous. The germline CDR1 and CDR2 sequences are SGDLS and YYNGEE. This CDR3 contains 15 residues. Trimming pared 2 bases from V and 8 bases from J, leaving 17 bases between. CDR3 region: CASSVDLSAADTIYF. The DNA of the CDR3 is TGTGCCAGCAGCGTGGATCTGTCGGCAGCGGACACCATATATTTT.

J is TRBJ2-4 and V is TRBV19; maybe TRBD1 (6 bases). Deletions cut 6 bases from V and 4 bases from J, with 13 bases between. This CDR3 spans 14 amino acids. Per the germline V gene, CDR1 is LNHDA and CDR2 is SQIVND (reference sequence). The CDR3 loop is CASSPRGGKNIQYF. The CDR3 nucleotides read TGTGCCAGTAGCCCCAGGGGCGGGAAAAACATTCAGTACTTC.

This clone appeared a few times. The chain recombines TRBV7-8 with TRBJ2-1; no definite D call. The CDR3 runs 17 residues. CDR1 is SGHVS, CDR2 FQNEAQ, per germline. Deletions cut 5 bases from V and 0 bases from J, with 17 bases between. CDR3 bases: TGTGCCAGCAGCCCGGCGACTGTTCTCGCCTCCTACAATGAGCAGTTCTTC. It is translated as CASSPATVLASYNEQFF.

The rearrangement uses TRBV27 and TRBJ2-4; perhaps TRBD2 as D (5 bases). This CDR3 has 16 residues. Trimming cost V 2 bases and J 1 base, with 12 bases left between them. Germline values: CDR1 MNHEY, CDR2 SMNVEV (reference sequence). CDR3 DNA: TGTGCCAGCAGTTTAGACGGGGTGATGGCCAAAAACATTCAGTACTTC. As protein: CASSLDGVMAKNIQYF.

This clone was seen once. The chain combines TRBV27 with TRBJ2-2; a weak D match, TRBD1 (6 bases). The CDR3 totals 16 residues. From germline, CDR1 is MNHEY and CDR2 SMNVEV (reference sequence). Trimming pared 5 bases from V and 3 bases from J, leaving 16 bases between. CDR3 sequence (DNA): TGTGCCAGCAGTACTCGCCAGGGGCGACACACCGGGGAGCTGTTTTTT. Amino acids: CASSTRQGRHTGELFF.

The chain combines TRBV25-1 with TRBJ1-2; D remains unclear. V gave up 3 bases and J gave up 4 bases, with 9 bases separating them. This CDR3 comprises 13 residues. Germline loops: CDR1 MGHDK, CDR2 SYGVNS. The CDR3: CASSDEGFYGYTF. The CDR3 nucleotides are TGTGCCAGCAGTGACGAGGGCTTCTATGGCTACACCTTC.

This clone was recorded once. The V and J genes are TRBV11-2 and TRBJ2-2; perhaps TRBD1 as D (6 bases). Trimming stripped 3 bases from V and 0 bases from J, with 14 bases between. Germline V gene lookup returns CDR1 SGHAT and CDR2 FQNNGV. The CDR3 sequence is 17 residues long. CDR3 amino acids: CASSFWGLAANTGELFF. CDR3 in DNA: TGTGCCAGCAGCTTCTGGGGGCTAGCCGCGAACACCGGGGAGCTGTTTTTT.

Here the CDR3 DNA reads TGTGCCAGTAGTGCCTTCCTTACAGTCCCCGGGGAGCTGTTTTTT. It encodes CASSAFLTVPGELFF. J is TRBJ2-2 and V is TRBV19, with D hard to call. Germline V gene sequence: CDR1 LNHDA, CDR2 SQIVND (reference sequence). The ends were cut back, 5 bases at V and 6 bases at J, with 16 bases in the middle. CDR3 length: 15 amino acids.

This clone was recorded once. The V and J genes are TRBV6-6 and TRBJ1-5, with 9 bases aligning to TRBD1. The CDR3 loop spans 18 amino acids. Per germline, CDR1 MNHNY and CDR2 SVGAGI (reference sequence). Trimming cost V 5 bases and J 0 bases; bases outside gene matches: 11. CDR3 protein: CASSRPGQGTISNQPQHF. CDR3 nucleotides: TGTGCCAGCAGTCGACCGGGACAGGGTACTATTAGCAATCAGCCCCAGCATTTT.

This CDR3 reads CASSLDLAGAGYNEQFF. In DNA, the CDR3 is TGCGCCAGCAGCTTGGATCTAGCGGGTGCCGGCTACAATGAGCAGTTCTTC. This chain links TRBV5-1 with TRBJ2-1, with 8 bases identical to TRBD2. CDR3 length equals 17 residues. V gave up 0 bases and J gave up 3 bases; unmatched junction bases: 8. Per the germline V gene, CDR1 is SGHRS and CDR2 is YFSETQ.

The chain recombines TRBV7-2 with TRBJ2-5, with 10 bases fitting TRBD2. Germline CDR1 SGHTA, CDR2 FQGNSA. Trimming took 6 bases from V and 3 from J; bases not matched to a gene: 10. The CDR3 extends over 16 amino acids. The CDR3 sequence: CASSPPRLAGEETQYF. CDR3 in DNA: TGTGCCAGCAGTCCCCCGAGGCTAGCGGGAGAAGAGACCCAGTACTTC.

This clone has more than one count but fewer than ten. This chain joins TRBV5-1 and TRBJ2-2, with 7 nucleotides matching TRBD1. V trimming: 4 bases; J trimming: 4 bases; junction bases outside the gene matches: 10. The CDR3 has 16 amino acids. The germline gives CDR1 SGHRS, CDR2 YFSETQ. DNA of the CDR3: TGCGCCAGCAGCCTACCGACAGGGATCGGCACCGGGGAGCTGTTTTTT. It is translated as CASSLPTGIGTGELFF.

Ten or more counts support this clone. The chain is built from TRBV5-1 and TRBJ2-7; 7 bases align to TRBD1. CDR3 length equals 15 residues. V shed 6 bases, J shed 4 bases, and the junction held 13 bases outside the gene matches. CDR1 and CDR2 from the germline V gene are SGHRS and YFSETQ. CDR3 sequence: CASTTTGSPPYEQYF. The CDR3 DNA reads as TGCGCCAGCACCACGACAGGGAGCCCCCCTTACGAGCAGTACTTC.

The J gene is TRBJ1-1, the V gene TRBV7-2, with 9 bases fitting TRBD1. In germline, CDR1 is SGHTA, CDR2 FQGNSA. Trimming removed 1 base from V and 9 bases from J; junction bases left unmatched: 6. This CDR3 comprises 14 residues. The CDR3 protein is CASSLGGGQGKAFF. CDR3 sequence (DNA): TGTGCCAGCAGCTTAGGAGGGGGACAGGGAAAAGCTTTCTTT.

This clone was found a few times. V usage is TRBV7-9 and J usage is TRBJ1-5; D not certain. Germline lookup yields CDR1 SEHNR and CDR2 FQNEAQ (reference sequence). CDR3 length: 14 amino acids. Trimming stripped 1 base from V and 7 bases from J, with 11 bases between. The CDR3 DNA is TGTGCCAGCAGCTTAGGGGCCTCAAGGCAGCCCCAGCATTTT. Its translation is CASSLGASRQPQHF.

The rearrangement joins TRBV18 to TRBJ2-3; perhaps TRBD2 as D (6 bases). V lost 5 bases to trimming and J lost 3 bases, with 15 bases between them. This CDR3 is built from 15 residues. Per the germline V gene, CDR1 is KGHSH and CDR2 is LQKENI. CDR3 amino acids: CASSTSRSDTDTQYF. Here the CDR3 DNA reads TGTGCCAGCTCAACTAGCCGGAGTGATACAGATACGCAGTATTTT.

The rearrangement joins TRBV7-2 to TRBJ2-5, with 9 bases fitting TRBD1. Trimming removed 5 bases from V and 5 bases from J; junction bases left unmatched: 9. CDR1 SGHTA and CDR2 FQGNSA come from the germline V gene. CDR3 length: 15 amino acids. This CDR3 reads CASSENTGGEETQYF. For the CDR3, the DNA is TGTGCCAGCAGCGAAAACACAGGGGGCGAGGAGACCCAGTACTTC.